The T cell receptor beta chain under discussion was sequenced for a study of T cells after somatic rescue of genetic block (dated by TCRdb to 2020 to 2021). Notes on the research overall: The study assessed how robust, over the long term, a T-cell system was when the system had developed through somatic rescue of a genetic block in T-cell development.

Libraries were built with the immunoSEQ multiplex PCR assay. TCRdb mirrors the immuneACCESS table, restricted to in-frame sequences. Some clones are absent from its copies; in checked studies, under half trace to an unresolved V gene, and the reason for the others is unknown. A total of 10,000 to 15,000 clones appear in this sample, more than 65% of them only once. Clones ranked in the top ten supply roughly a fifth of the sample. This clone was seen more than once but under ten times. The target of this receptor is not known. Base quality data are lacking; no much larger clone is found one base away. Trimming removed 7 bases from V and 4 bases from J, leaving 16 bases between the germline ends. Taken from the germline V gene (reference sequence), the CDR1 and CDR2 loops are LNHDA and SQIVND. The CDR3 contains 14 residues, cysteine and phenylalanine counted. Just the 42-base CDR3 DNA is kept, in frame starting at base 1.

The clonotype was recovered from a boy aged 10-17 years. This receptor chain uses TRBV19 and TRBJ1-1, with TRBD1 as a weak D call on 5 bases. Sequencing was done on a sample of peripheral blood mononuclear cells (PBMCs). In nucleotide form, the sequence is TGTGCCAGTACCACTAATGGGGGAATCACTGAAGCTTTCTTT. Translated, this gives CASTTNGGITEAFF.